This is a list of T cell receptor beta chains from one sample in a study of blood T cell repertoires in COVID-19. TCRdb's table, derived via immunoSEQ multiplex PCR, lists solely in-frame clones and lacks some. The repertoire consists of 25,000 to 35,000 clones, with about 90% occurring once and the leading ten covering more than 2%. The specimen sequenced was peripheral blood. The receptors were gathered from a man between 45 and 60 years old with active COVID-19. Both conserved end residues are part of each CDR3. D genes are given only for firm matches. Rows give clone size only sometimes, using once, few, many, or a class for an expanded clone.

>TRBD2|TRBJ2-1|.|TRBV6-7
CASSYARWDYYNEQFF
TGTGCCAGCAGTTATGCCCGCTGGGACTACTACAATGAGCAGTTCTTC
>.|TRBJ1-4|.|TRBV7-9
CASSLQTLATNEKLFF
TGTGCCAGCAGCTTACAGACACTTGCAACTAATGAAAAACTGTTTTTT
>.|TRBJ1-2|.|TRBV21-1
CASRTDRALGYGYTF
TGTGCCAGCAGGACGGACAGGGCGCTTGGCTATGGCTACACCTTC
>TRBD2|TRBJ2-3|once|TRBV29-1
CSVWAGVADTQYF
TGCAGCGTTTGGGCGGGAGTGGCAGATACGCAGTATTTT
>.|TRBJ2-1|.|TRBV2
CASSRLTDEQFF
TGTGCCAGCAGTCGTTTAACAGACGAGCAGTTCTTC
>TRBD1|TRBJ1-3|.|TRBV10-2
CASNEGTDSGNTIYF
TGCGCCAGCAACGAGGGGACAGACTCTGGAAACACCATATATTTT
>.|TRBJ1-4|.|TRBV5-1
CASSPRPGMNEKLFF
TGCGCCAGCAGCCCAAGACCAGGAATGAATGAAAAACTGTTTTTT
>TRBD2|TRBJ2-3|.|TRBV4-1
CASSFSGSADTQYF
TGCGCCAGCAGCTTTAGCGGGAGTGCAGATACGCAGTATTTT
>.|TRBJ2-5|.|TRBV29-1
CSGDHEGRQETQYF
TGCAGCGGTGACCATGAAGGGAGACAAGAGACCCAGTACTTC
>TRBD2|TRBJ2-1|.|TRBV6-4
CASRITSGLNNEQFF
TGTGCCAGCAGGATAACTAGCGGACTAAACAATGAGCAGTTCTTC
>.|TRBJ1-2|.|TRBV7-2
CASSLDTGLYGYTF
TGTGCCAGCAGCTTAGACACAGGGCTCTATGGCTACACCTTC
>TRBD1|TRBJ1-3|.|TRBV6-5
CASSRHRGGGNTIYF
TGTGCCAGCAGTCGACACAGGGGAGGTGGAAACACCATATATTTT
>TRBD1|TRBJ2-7|.|TRBV30
CAWTRGGNEQYF
TGTGCCTGGACCCGAGGGGGCAACGAGCAGTACTTC